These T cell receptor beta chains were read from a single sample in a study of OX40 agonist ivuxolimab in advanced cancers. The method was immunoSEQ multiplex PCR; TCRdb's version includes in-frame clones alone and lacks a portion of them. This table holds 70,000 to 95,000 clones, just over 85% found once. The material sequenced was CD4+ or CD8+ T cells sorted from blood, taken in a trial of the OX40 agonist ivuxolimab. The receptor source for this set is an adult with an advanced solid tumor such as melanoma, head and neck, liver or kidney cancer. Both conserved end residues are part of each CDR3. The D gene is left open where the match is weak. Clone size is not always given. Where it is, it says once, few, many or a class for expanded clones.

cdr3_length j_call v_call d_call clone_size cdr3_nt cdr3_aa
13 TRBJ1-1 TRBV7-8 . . TGTGCCAGCAGCCCCCCCATGAACACTGAAGCTTTCTTT CASSPPMNTEAFF
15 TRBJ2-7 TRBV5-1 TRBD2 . TGCGCCAGCAGGGCCGGGACTAGCGGAGCCTACGAGCAGTACTTC CASRAGTSGAYEQYF
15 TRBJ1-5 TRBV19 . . TGTGCCAGTAGTATTGTCGGAGGGGCGATGGGGCCCCAGCATTTT CASSIVGGAMGPQHF
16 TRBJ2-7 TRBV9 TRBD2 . TGTGCCAGCAGCCCCCGACATAGCGGGATAGATTACGAGCAGTACTTC CASSPRHSGIDYEQYF
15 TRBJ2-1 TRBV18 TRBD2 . TGTGCCAGCTCACCTATATCCGCGGGAGAGGGTGAGCAGTTCTTC CASSPISAGEGEQFF
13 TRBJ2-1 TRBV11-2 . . TGTGCCAGCAGCTTAATAAGAAGCTATGAGCAGTTCTTC CASSLIRSYEQFF
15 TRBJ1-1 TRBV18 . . TGTGCCAACCCTCCAAAGCGGAGCATGAACACTGAAGCTTTCTTT CANPPKRSMNTEAFF
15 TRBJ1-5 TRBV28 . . TGTGCCAGCAGTCAAACTCGCGCCCCCAAGCAGCCCCAGCATTTT CASSQTRAPKQPQHF
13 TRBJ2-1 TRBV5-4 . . TGTGCCAGCAGCTTGGTTGCTGTGAATGAGCAGTTCTTC CASSLVAVNEQFF
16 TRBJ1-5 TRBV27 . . TGTGCCAGCAGGAAGGTCTCAGGGATTGGCGGGCAGCCCCAGCATTTT CASRKVSGIGGQPQHF
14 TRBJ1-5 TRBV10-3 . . TGTGCCATCAGTGTCCAGGAGACCAATCAGCCCCAGCATTTT CAISVQETNQPQHF
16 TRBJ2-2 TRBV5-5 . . TGTGCCAGCAGCATCGATCTGGGGCGCGTCACCGGGGAGCTGTTTTTT CASSIDLGRVTGELFF
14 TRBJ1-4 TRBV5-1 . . TGCGCCAGCAGCTTGGGGGACCCGTCGGAAAAACTGTTTTTT CASSLGDPSEKLFF
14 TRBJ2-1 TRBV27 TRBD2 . TGTGCCAGCAGTCGCCTAGCGGGAGCCAATGAGCAGTTCTTC CASSRLAGANEQFF
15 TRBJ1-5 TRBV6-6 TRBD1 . TGTGCCACCACGAGGGGGCAAGGGAGCAATCAGCCCCAGCATTTT CATTRGQGSNQPQHF
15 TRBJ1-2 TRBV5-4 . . TGTGCCAGCAGCCCGAATCTGGCCGCGTTCTATGGCTACACCTTC CASSPNLAAFYGYTF
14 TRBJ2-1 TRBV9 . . TGTGCCAGCAGCGTAGATCAGGGGTTGAATGAGCAGTTCTTC CASSVDQGLNEQFF
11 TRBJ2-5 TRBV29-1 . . TGCAGCGTTGGCAATGGGGAGACCCAGTACTTC CSVGNGETQYF
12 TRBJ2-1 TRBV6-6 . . TGTGCCAGCATTCAAAAGGGCAATGAGCAGTTCTTC CASIQKGNEQFF
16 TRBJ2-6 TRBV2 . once TGTGCCAGCAGAGGACTATCCACCTCTGGGGCCAACGTCCTGACTTTC CASRGLSTSGANVLTF
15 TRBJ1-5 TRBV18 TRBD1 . TGTGCCAGCTCACCTAGGGACAGGGAGGACCAGCCCCAGCATTTT CASSPRDREDQPQHF
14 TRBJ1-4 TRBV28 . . TGTGCCAGCAGTTTATTGGCAGACAATGAAAAACTGTTTTTT CASSLLADNEKLFF
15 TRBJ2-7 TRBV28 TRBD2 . TGTGCCAGCAGTTTACCTAGCGGGAGTAGGTACGAGCAGTACTTC CASSLPSGSRYEQYF
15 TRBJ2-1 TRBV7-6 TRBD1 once TGTGCCAGCAGCTTAGCTTACAGGGGTGGCCATGAGCAGTTCTTC CASSLAYRGGHEQFF
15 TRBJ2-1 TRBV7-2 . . TGTGCCAGCAGCCTCCTAGGCTCACTTTACAATGAGCAGTTCTTC CASSLLGSLYNEQFF
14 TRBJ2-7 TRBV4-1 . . TGCGCCAGCAGCCCCAGAGGGGGGCCCTACGAGCAGTACTTC CASSPRGGPYEQYF
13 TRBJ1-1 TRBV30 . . TGTGCCTGGAGTGAAGGGGGAGACACTGAAGCTTTCTTT CAWSEGGDTEAFF